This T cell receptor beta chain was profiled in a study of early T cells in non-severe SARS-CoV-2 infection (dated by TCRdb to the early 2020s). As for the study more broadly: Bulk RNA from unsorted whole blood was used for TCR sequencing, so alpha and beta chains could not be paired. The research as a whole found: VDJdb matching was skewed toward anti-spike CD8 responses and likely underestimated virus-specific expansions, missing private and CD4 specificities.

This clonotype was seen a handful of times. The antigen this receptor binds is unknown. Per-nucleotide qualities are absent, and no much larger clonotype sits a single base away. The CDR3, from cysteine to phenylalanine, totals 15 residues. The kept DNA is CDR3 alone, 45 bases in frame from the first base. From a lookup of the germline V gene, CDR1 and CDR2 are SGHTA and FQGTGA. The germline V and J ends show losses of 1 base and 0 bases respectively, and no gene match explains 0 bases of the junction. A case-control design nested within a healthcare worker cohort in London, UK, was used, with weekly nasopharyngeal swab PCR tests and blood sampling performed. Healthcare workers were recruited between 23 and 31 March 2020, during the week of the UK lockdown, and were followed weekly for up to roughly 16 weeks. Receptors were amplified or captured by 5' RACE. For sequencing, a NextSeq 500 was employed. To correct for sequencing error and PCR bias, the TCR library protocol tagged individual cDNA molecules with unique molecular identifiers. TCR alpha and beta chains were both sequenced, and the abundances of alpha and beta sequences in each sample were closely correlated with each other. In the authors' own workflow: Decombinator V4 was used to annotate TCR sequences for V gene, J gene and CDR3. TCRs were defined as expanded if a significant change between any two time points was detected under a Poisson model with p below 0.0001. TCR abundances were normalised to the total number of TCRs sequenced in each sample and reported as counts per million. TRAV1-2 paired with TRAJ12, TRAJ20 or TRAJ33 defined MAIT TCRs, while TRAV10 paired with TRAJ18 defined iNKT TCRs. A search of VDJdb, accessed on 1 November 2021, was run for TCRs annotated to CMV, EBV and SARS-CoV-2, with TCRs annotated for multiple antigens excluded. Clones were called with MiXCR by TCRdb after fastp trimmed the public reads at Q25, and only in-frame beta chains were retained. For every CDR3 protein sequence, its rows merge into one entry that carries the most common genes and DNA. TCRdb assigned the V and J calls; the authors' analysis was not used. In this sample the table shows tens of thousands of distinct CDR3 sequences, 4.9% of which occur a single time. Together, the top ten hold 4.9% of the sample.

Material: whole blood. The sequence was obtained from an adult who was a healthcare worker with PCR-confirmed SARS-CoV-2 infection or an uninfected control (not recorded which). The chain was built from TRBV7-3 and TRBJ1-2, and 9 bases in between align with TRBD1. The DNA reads TGTGCCAGCAGCTTAAGGGACAGGGCTAACTATGGCTACACCTTC. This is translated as CASSLRDRANYGYTF. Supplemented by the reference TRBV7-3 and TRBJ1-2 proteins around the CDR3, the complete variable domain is GAGVSQTPSNKVTEKGKYVELRCDPISGHTALYWYRQSLGQGPEFLIYFQGTGAADDSGLPNDRFFAVRPEGSVSTLKIQRTERGDSAVYLCASSLRDRANYGYTFGSGTRLTVV.